This T cell receptor (beta chain) appears in the sequencing data of a study of T cells in localized non-small cell lung cancer (TCRdb year 2020). For the study in its entirety: The study examined T cell repertoires in a few hundred patients with early-stage NSCLC and compared tumors with uninvolved tumor-adjacent lungs. All 250 or so NSCLC patients in the cohort were treatment-naive and had localized lung tumors that were resected. NSCLC patients had a mean age of approximately 66 years, and approximately 140 were male and about a hundred female.

Uninvolved adjacent lung was obtained at least 2 cm from the tumor margin, and the absence of atypia was confirmed by two independent pathologists. At diagnosis, tumor, uninvolved tumor-adjacent lung and peripheral blood were collected and then preserved as a mix of FFPE and fresh-frozen material. The CDR3 runs 15 amino acids, cysteine and phenylalanine included. CDR3 DNA only is kept here, 45 bases in frame from base 1. Via the germline V gene, CDR1 is SGHNT and CDR2 YENEEA. V trim: 3 bases; J trim: 9 bases; unmatched bases: 4. This clone appeared a few times. Its antigen specificity is not known. No qualities accompany the bases; no much larger clone lies one base away. What the research found in general, with its limitations: Since the design was exploratory, TCR variables were selected using unadjusted p-values with no false-discovery rate correction. A median of approximately 55 of the top 100 tumor clones were detected in paired uninvolved adjacent lung, and around 30 of these tumor clones were also found among the top 100 clones of the paired uninvolved adjacent lung. The highest T cell clonality was observed in uninvolved tumor-adjacent lung, where clonality exceeded that of tumor, suggesting that antigenic responses were more focused in uninvolved tumor-adjacent lung. Multi-region tumor sequencing was not performed, so intratumor heterogeneity could not be excluded. Higher T cell density in blood was associated with longer overall survival, whereas higher clonality in adjacent lung was associated with shorter survival.

The immunoSEQ Assay was used to sequence TCR beta CDR3 regions from DNA. On the authors' methods: T cell density was computed as TCR beta template counts normalized to usable DNA estimated by amplifying housekeeping genes. Richness was estimated using the preseqR package, with extrapolation to 400,000 templates for PBMC samples and to 120,000 templates for tissue samples. Clonality was taken to be one minus Pielou's evenness. Tissue-enriched TCRs were identified through differential abundance testing performed on productive amino-acid clonotypes, with a minimum total count of 5 and an alpha of 0.1. The Jaccard Index and the Morisita Overlap Index were used to measure repertoire overlap between compartments. GLIPH clustered TCR beta CDR3s with public tetramer-defined viral CDR3s; viral motifs required at least three viral sequences plus V-gene enrichment. The source is immuneACCESS, and TCRdb retained only in-frame sequences with V and J called. Part of the clones is not carried over; for the studies checked, unresolved V genes explain less than half of this, and the remainder is unexplained. V and J calls and clone size come straight from that table; D and trimming were deduced from the DNA. The sample has 960 or so clones on record, approximately 23% of them singletons. Clones ranked in the top ten supply 22% of the sample.

The starting material was normal lung tissue next to the tumor, obtained before any cancer treatment. The chain couples TRBV11-3 to TRBJ1-6; 11 bases in the middle match TRBD1. The receptor comes from a woman aged 35-70 years with stage III lung adenocarcinoma. The DNA is TGTGCCAGCAGCTTTGGACAGGGGGCCGGTTCACCCCTCCACTTT. This is translated as CASSFGQGAGSPLHF.